The clone carrying this TCR beta chain has at least ten counts. Its antigen remains unidentified. CDR3 and TCR beta VDJ profiling relied on a genomic DNA template. TCRdb used MiXCR to reprocess the reads, holding one entry per CDR3 protein. The sample lists about 160,000 distinct CDR3 sequences; around half were seen once. The data derive from a study of CD8+CD57+ T cells in acquired aplastic anemia. Study-wide context: DNA recovered from sorted CD4+ and CD8+ cells had a mean of approximately 3.4 ug.

Whoever was chosen for sequencing had shown CD8+CD57+ cell expansion by flow cytometry. The study sampled blood from patients who had received no therapy. CDR3 size: 16 residues. Deletions cut 2 bases from V and 6 bases from J, with 14 bases between. Germline CDR1 SNHLY, CDR2 FYNNEI. Study-wide findings and caveats: The number of CD8+ CDR3 sequences shared by patients and controls was approximately 30.

The chain joins TRBV2 to TRBJ1-6; D gene ambiguous. This clonotype originated in a human donor with aplastic anemia. Sample: sorted CD4+, CD8+, or CD8+CD57+ T cells (not recorded which) from PBMCs. The CDR3 nucleotides read TGTGCCAGCAGTGAAAGGGAGCCTGCCGGTAATTCACCCCTCCACTTT. Residues: CASSEREPAGNSPLHF.